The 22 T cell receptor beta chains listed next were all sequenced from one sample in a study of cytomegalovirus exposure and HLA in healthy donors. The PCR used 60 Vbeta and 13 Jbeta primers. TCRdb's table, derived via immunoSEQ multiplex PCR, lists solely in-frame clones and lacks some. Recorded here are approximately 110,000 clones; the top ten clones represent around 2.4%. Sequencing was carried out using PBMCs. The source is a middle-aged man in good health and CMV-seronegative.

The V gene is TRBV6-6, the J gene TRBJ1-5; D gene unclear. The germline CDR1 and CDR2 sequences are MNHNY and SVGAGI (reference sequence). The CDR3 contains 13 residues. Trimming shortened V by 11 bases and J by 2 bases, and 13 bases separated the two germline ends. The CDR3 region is CAEGLGGNQPQHF. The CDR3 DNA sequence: TGTGCCGAGGGCCTCGGAGGCAATCAGCCCCAGCATTTT.

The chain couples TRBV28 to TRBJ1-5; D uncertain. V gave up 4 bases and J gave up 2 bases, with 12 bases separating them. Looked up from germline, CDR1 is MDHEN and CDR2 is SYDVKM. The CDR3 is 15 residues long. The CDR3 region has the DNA TGTGCCAGCAGTTCCGCGTGGAGGGGCAATCAGCCCCAGCATTTT. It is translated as CASSSAWRGNQPQHF.

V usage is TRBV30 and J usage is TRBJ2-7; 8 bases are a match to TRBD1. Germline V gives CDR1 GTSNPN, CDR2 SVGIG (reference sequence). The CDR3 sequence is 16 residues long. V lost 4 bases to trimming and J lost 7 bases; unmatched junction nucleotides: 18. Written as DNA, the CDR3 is TGTGCCTGGACTTCTCGGGGAGGACAGGGAATGTGGGAGCAGTACTTC. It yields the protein CAWTSRGGQGMWEQYF.

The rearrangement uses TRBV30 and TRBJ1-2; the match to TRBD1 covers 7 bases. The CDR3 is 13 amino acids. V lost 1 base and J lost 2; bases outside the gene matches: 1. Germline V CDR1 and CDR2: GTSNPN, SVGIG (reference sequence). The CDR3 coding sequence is TGTGCCTGGAGTGGACAGGGAAACTATGGCTACACCTTC. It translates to CAWSGQGNYGYTF.

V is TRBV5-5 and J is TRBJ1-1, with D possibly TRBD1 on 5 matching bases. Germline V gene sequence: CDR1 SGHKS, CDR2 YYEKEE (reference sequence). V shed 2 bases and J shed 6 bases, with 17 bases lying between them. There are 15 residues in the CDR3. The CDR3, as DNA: TGTGCCAGCAGCTTTCAGGGCGGGGGGATGTCTGAAGCTTTCTTT. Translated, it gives CASSFQGGGMSEAFF.

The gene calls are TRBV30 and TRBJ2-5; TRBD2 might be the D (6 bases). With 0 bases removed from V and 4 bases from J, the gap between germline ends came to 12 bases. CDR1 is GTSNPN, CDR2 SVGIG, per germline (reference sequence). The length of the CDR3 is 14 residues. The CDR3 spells CAWSVPWGGETQYF. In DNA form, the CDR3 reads TGTGCCTGGAGTGTACCTTGGGGAGGAGAGACCCAGTACTTC. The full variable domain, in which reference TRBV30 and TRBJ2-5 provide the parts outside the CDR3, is SQTIHQWPATLVQPVGSPLSLECTVEGTSNPNLYWYRQAAGRGLQLLFYSVGIGQISSEVPQNLSASRPQDRQFILSSKKLLLSDSGFYLCAWSVPWGGETQYFGPGTRLLVL.

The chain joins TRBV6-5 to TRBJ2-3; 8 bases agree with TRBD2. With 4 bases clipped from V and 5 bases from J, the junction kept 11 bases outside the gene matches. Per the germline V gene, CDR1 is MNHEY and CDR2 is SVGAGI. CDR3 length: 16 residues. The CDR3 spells CASSSFGRGVVDTQYF. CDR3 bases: TGTGCCAGCAGTTCCTTCGGGAGGGGAGTTGTAGATACGCAGTATTTT.

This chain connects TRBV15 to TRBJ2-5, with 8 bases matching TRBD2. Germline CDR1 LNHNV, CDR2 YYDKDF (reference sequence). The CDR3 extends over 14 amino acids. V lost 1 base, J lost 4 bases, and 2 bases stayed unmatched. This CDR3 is CATSRGLAGETQYF. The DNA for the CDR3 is TGTGCCACCAGCAGAGGGCTAGCGGGAGAGACCCAGTACTTC.

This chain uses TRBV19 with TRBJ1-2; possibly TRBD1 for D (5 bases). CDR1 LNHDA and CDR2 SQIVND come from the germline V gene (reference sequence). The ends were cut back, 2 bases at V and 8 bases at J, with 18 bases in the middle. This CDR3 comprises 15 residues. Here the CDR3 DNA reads TGTGCCAGTAGTATACCGTATCGGCAGGGTGGCGGCTACACCTTC. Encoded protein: CASSIPYRQGGGYTF.

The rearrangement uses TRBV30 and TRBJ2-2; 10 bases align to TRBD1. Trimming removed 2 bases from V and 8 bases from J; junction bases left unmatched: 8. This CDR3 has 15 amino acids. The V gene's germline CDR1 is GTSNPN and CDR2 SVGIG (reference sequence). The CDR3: CAWSPAGTGVGELFF. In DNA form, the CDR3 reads TGTGCCTGGAGTCCAGCCGGGACAGGGGTGGGGGAGCTGTTTTTT.

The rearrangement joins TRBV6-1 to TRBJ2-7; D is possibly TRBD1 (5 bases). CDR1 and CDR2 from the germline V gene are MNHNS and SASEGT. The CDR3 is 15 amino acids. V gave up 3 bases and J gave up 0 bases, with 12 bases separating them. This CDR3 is CASSDPQGSSYEQYF. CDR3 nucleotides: TGTGCCAGCAGTGACCCCCAGGGATCCTCCTACGAGCAGTACTTC.

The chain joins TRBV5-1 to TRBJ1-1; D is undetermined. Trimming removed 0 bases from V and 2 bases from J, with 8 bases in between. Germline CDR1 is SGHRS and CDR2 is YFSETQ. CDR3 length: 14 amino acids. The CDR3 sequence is CASSLAPFNTEAFF. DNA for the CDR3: TGCGCCAGCAGCTTGGCCCCCTTTAACACTGAAGCTTTCTTT.

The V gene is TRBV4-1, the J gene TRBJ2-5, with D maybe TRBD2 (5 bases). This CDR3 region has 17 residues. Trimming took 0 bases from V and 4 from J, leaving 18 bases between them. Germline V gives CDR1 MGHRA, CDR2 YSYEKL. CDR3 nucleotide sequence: TGCGCCAGCAGCCAAGATGGCCTCGGAGGCGTCGGAGAGACCCAGTACTTC. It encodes CASSQDGLGGVGETQYF.

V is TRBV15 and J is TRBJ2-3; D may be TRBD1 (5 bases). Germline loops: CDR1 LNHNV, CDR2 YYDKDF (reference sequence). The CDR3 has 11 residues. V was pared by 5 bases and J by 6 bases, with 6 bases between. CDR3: CATSSGDTQYF. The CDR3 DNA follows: TGTGCCACCAGCTCAGGGGATACGCAGTATTTT.

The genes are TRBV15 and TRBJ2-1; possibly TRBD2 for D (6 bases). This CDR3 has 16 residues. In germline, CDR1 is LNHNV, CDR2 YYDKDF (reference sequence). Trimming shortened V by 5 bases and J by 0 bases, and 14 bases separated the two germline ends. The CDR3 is CATSGQRVSSYNEQFF. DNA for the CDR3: TGTGCCACCAGCGGTCAGCGGGTGAGCTCCTACAATGAGCAGTTCTTC.

The CDR3 protein is CAWRGDSGGYTF. The CDR3 DNA reads as TGTGCCTGGAGGGGGGACAGTGGTGGCTACACCTTC. The chain joins TRBV30 to TRBJ1-2, with 7 bases fitting TRBD1. V lost 3 bases to trimming and J lost 7 bases; unmatched junction nucleotides: 5. The CDR3 loop spans 12 amino acids. Germline values: CDR1 GTSNPN, CDR2 SVGIG (reference sequence).

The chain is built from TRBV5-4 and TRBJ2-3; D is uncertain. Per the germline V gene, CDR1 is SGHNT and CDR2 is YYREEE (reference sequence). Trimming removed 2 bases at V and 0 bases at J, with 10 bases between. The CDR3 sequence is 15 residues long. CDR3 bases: TGTGCCAGCAGCTTTGCGGCGGCAAGCACAGATACGCAGTATTTT. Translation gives CASSFAAASTDTQYF.

The CDR3 loop is CAWSVIGHTEAFF. DNA of the CDR3: TGTGCCTGGAGTGTAATTGGCCACACTGAAGCTTTCTTT. The chain links TRBV30 to TRBJ1-1, with D uncertain. The ends were cut back, 0 bases at V and 3 bases at J, with 8 bases in the middle. The CDR3 totals 13 residues. The germline gives CDR1 GTSNPN, CDR2 SVGIG (reference sequence). Drawing the rest from reference TRBV30 and TRBJ1-1, the complete variable domain is SQTIHQWPATLVQPVGSPLSLECTVEGTSNPNLYWYRQAAGRGLQLLFYSVGIGQISSEVPQNLSASRPQDRQFILSSKKLLLSDSGFYLCAWSVIGHTEAFFGQGTRLTVV.

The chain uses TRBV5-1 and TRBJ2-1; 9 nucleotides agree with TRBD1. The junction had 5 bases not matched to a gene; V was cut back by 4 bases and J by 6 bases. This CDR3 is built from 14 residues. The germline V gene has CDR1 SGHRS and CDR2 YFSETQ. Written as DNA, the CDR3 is TGCGCCAGCAGCCTATCGACAGGGGGCAATGAGCAGTTCTTC. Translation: CASSLSTGGNEQFF.

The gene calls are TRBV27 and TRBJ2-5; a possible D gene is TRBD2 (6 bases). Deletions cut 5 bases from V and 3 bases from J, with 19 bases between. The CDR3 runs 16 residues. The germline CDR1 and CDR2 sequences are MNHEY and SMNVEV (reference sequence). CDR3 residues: CASSPLGASDEETQYF. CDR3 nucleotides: TGTGCCAGCAGTCCCCTAGGGGCTAGCGACGAAGAGACCCAGTACTTC.

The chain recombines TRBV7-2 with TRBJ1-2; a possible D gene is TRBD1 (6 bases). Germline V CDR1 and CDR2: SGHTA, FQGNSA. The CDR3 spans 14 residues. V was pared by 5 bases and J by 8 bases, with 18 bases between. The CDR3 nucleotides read TGTGCCAGCAGCCACAGGGCACGGGGCAACGGCTACACCTTC. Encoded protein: CASSHRARGNGYTF. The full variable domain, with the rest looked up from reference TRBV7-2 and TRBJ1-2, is GAGVSQSPSNKVTEKGKDVELRCDPISGHTALYWYRQSLGQGLEFLIYFQGNSAPDKSGLPSDRFSAERTGGSVSTLTIQRTQQEDSAVYLCASSHRARGNGYTFGSGTRLTVV.

This CDR3 reads CASTEPGGPYEQYF. The CDR3 DNA reads as TGTGCCAGCACCGAGCCAGGAGGGCCTTACGAGCAGTACTTC. V is TRBV7-9 and J is TRBJ2-7; tentative D call: TRBD2 (6 bases). Deletions cut 7 bases from V and 4 bases from J, with 17 bases between. Germline CDR1 is SEHNR and CDR2 is FQNEAQ (reference sequence). CDR3 length equals 14 residues.